This T cell receptor beta chain was sequenced during a study of CD8+ T cells in alopecia areata. Study results and limitations: Tofacitinib significantly lowered scalp clonality and expanded CD8+ clones among the top 100.

Points on this clone: Its specificity is unknown.

Treatment here: oral pan-JAK inhibitor, 5-10 mg twice daily. As part of sample collection, lesional scalp punch biopsies and peripheral blood were taken from alopecia areata patients. A FACSAria was used to sort CD4+ and CD8+ T cells. These cells came from PBMCs. Isolated RNA was reverse transcribed into cDNA used as the sequencing template. Profiling relied on immunoSEQ multiplex PCR, and the TCRdb table lists in-frame clones only, not all of them. The profile shows fewer than 250,000 clones, over 60% of them singletons. V gave up 7 bases and J gave up 2 bases; unmatched junction bases: 5. CDR3 length: 14 residues. CDR1 and CDR2 (germline): SNHLY, FYNNEI.

Here the sequenced sample was CD4+ T cells sorted from blood, taken at week 4, from a patient treated with tofacitinib. This receptor was taken from a human donor with alopecia areata. This chain uses TRBV2 with TRBJ1-5, with 7 bases aligning to TRBD1. The CDR3 is CASNYDRGNQPQHF. In DNA form, the CDR3 reads TGTGCCAGCAATTACGACAGGGGCAATCAGCCCCAGCATTTT. The full variable domain, with the rest looked up from reference TRBV2 and TRBJ1-5, is EPEVTQTPSHQVTQMGQEVILRCVPISNHLYFYWYRQILGQKVEFLVSFYNNEISEKSEIFDDQFSVERPDGSNFTLKIRSTKLEDSAMYFCASNYDRGNQPQHFGDGTRLSIL.